A selection of T cell receptor beta chains follows, all from one sample in a study of Graves' ophthalmopathy and Graves' hyperthyroidism. TCRdb recomputed calls from the multiplex PCR reads with MiXCR, one row per CDR3 protein. The repertoire holds around 670,000 distinct CDR3 sequences, with approximately 40% as singletons. Sequencing input: peripheral blood. Receptor source: an adult man with Graves' ophthalmopathy. The CDR3 runs from the conserved cysteine through the conserved F or W. The D gene is left open where the match is weak. Clone size is shown for a subset of rows, as once, few, many or a class of expanded clone.

D: .
V: TRBV24-1
size: .
J: TRBJ1-5
CDR3: CASTEGGGGQPQHF
DNA: TGTGCCAGCACCGAGGGGGGGGGAGGTCAGCCCCAGCATTTT

D: .
V: TRBV4-3
size: .
J: TRBJ1-1
CDR3: CASSPGTRDTEAFF
DNA: TGCGCCAGCAGCCCAGGGACTAGAGACACTGAAGCTTTCTTT

D: TRBD1
V: TRBV7-9
size: .
J: TRBJ2-7
CDR3: CASRHNQGVGYEQYF
DNA: TGTGCCAGCAGACACAATCAGGGGGTGGGCTACGAGCAGTACTTC

D: .
V: TRBV10-3
size: many
J: TRBJ1-1
CDR3: CAIRHGVNTEAFF
DNA: TGTGCCATCAGACACGGGGTAAACACTGAAGCTTTCTTT

D: TRBD1
V: TRBV20-1
size: .
J: TRBJ2-7
CDR3: CSAQTGTGDEQDF
DNA: TGCAGTGCGCAAACCGGGACAGGGGACGAGCAGGACTTC

D: .
V: TRBV24-1
size: many
J: TRBJ2-5
CDR3: CATSDPNEETQYF
DNA: TGTGCCACCAGTGATCCCAACGAGGAGACCCAGTACTTC

D: .
V: TRBV2
size: once
J: TRBJ2-6
CDR3: CASSVSSGYGANVLTF
DNA: TGTGCCAGCAGTGTATCCTCCGGCTATGGGGCCAACGTCCTGACTTTC

D: TRBD1
V: TRBV20-1
size: few
J: TRBJ2-7
CDR3: CSARDLTGPPYEQYF
DNA: TGCAGTGCTAGAGACCTGACAGGGCCCCCCTACGAGCAGTACTTC

D: TRBD2
V: TRBV10-3
size: .
J: TRBJ2-7
CDR3: CASSYSTAGTSGREYEQYF
DNA: TGTGCCAGCAGTTACTCGACAGCAGGGACTAGCGGGAGGGAGTACGAGCAGTACTTC

D: TRBD2
V: TRBV4-1
size: .
J: TRBJ2-5
CDR3: CASSRTSVGPQETQYF
DNA: TGCGCCAGCAGTCGGACTAGCGTGGGCCCCCAAGAGACCCAGTACTTC

D: TRBD1
V: TRBV10-3
size: few
J: TRBJ1-2
CDR3: CASSGLQGARGYGYTF
DNA: TGTGCCAGCAGTGGACTTCAGGGGGCTCGTGGCTATGGCTACACCTTC

D: TRBD2
V: TRBV24-1
size: .
J: TRBJ2-5
CDR3: CATSDLEGREPETQYF
DNA: TGTGCCACCAGTGATTTGGAAGGGCGGGAGCCAGAGACCCAGTACTTC

D: .
V: TRBV7-9
size: many
J: TRBJ1-1
CDR3: CASSLVPEAFF
DNA: TGTGCCAGCAGCTTAGTGCCTGAAGCTTTCTTT

D: .
V: TRBV2
size: .
J: TRBJ1-5
CDR3: CASSLGAVANQPQHF
DNA: TGTGCCAGCAGCTTAGGTGCTGTAGCAAATCAGCCCCAGCATTTT

D: .
V: TRBV9
size: .
J: TRBJ2-2
CDR3: CASSVSGGLAGELFF
DNA: TGTGCCAGCAGCGTCTCCGGGGGTTTAGCCGGGGAGCTGTTTTTT

D: .
V: TRBV20-1
size: many
J: TRBJ1-1
CDR3: CSARGQDTEAFF
DNA: TGCAGTGCTAGAGGACAGGACACTGAAGCTTTCTTT

D: TRBD2
V: TRBV29-1
size: many
J: TRBJ2-7
CDR3: CSGIAGVSYEQYF
DNA: TGCAGCGGTATAGCGGGTGTCTCCTACGAGCAGTACTTC

D: .
V: TRBV4-2
size: .
J: TRBJ1-1
CDR3: CASSELTGEAFF
DNA: TGTGCCAGCAGCGAACTTACAGGGGAAGCTTTCTTT

D: .
V: TRBV7-7
size: .
J: TRBJ1-2
CDR3: CASSSRLGTYYGYTF
DNA: TGTGCCAGCAGCTCCAGGCTGGGGACCTACTATGGCTACACCTTC

D: TRBD2
V: TRBV20-1
size: few
J: TRBJ2-7
CDR3: CSARDLAGSSYEQYF
DNA: TGCAGTGCTAGAGATCTAGCGGGAAGCTCCTACGAGCAGTACTTC

D: .
V: TRBV15
size: many
J: TRBJ2-7
CDR3: CATSRVGQGIWSYEQYF
DNA: TGTGCCACCAGCAGAGTTGGGCAGGGGATTTGGTCCTACGAGCAGTACTTC

D: TRBD2
V: TRBV7-9
size: many
J: TRBJ2-5
CDR3: CASSLVVAGGQETQYF
DNA: TGTGCCAGCAGCTTAGTCGTAGCGGGAGGACAAGAGACCCAGTACTTC

D: .
V: TRBV10-3
size: .
J: TRBJ1-1
CDR3: CAISYLTPDEAFF
DNA: TGTGCCATCAGTTACCTGACACCCGACGAAGCTTTCTTT

D: TRBD2
V: TRBV25-1
size: once
J: TRBJ2-2
CDR3: CASRQGLAAGELFF
DNA: TGTGCCAGCAGACAAGGGCTAGCGGCCGGGGAGCTGTTTTTT

D: .
V: TRBV11-1
size: .
J: TRBJ2-7
CDR3: CASSYQEPSYGYEQYF
DNA: TGTGCCAGCAGTTATCAGGAACCTAGTTATGGTTACGAGCAGTACTTC

D: .
V: TRBV19
size: .
J: TRBJ2-2
CDR3: CASRLGANTGQLFF
DNA: TGTGCCAGTAGACTGGGCGCGAACACCGGGCAGCTGTTTTTT

D: TRBD1
V: TRBV7-9
size: .
J: TRBJ2-1
CDR3: CASSLRGQGSYNEQFF
DNA: TGTGCCAGCAGCTTACGGGGACAGGGCTCCTACAATGAGCAGTTCTTC

D: .
V: TRBV7-2
size: .
J: TRBJ2-7
CDR3: CASSQRATSFYEQYF
DNA: TGTGCCAGCAGCCAACGGGCGACTAGTTTCTACGAGCAGTACTTC

D: .
V: TRBV2
size: few
J: TRBJ2-5
CDR3: CASSESQYGGRRETQYF
DNA: TGTGCCAGCAGTGAGAGTCAATATGGGGGGAGGCGGGAGACCCAGTACTTC

D: TRBD2
V: TRBV29-1
size: .
J: TRBJ2-7
CDR3: CSVASSGIAEQYF
DNA: TGCAGCGTTGCCTCTAGCGGGATAGCCGAGCAGTACTTC

D: .
V: TRBV12-3/TRBV12-4
size: .
J: TRBJ1-1
CDR3: CASSSYRRFTEAFF
DNA: TGTGCCAGCAGTTCCTACAGGAGATTCACTGAAGCTTTCTTT